This TCR beta chain was observed in a study of blood T cell repertoires in COVID-19 (dated by TCRdb to 2020 to 2022). For the wider study: Samples covering the acute and convalescent phases of COVID-19 were provided by collaborators in the United States, Italy and Spain. The dataset comprised deeply sampled blood TCRbeta repertoires from subjects exposed to, actively infected with, or recovered from COVID-19. The prospective study material was composed of cDNA or gDNA derived from T cells, B-cell-depleted T cells, or PBMCs. Where available, HLA class I and class II types were taken from metadata supplied by the sample provider and were not determined by assay-based typing. The repertoires were released in a freely available public database intended as a resource for research on the immune response to SARS-CoV-2. Nearly every sample came with metadata listing a de-identified subject ID, COVID-19 status, age in years and sex. Samples came from the ongoing ImmuneRACE study (first 160 participants) plus 1,254 subjects from 6 global collaborators.

Findings and caveats that apply to the study as a whole: Clinical and demographic metadata were provided uncurated, with the amount varying by source and participant.

Another Seattle source contributed samples from volunteer blood donors who had recovered from COVID-19. Each collaborating institution followed its own protocols to collect whole blood in K2EDTA tubes. For TCRbeta analysis, collaborators shipped samples in one of three forms: frozen whole blood, isolated PBMCs, or DNA extracted from either of those sample types. Comment on this clone: Its antigen is not yet known. No clone much larger than this one lies a single base away; base qualities are absent.

From the germline V gene, CDR1 is MDHEN and CDR2 is SYDVKM. The germline V and J ends show losses of 4 bases and 8 bases respectively, and no gene match explains 17 bases of the junction. The CDR3 runs 18 amino acids, cysteine and phenylalanine included. The read is trimmed to its CDR3 DNA, 54 bases read in frame from base 1. The immunoSEQ Assay, a bias-controlled multiplex PCR, was used to amplify TCRbeta CDR3 regions from genomic DNA. Per the original workflow: Nucleated cell counts per sample were estimated from amplification of reference gene primers within the assay. To quantify the absolute abundance of each unique TCRbeta CDR3 rearrangement, sequence reads were collapsed and filtered. Productive Simpson clonality was computed per sample as the square root of Simpson's diversity index over productive rearrangements. This is the immuneACCESS table as TCRdb keeps it, with only in-frame sequences that have V and J called. A part of the clones is gone; compared with another copy, unresolved V genes explain less than half, and the rest is unexplained. The D gene and trimming were derived from the DNA, and the V and J assignments and clone size from that table. A total of some 180,000 clones appear in this sample, about 83% of them only once. The ten largest clones add up to roughly 19% of the sample.

The chain links TRBV28 with TRBJ1-4; 9 middle bases align to TRBD1. Source material: peripheral blood. This sequence was found in a woman between 65 and 79 years old who had recovered from COVID-19. The CDR3 corresponds to CASSSTGGAKGVGEKLFF. The bases read TGTGCCAGCAGTTCTACAGGGGGCGCAAAGGGGGTTGGGGAAAAACTGTTTTTT. This CDR3, with the reference TRBV28 and TRBJ1-4 proteins standing in past its ends, gives the full variable domain DVKVTQSSRYLVKRTGEKVFLECVQDMDHENMFWYRQDPGLGLRLIYFSYDVKMKEKGDIPEGYSVSREKKERFSLILESASTNQTSMYLCASSSTGGAKGVGEKLFFGSGTQLSVL.